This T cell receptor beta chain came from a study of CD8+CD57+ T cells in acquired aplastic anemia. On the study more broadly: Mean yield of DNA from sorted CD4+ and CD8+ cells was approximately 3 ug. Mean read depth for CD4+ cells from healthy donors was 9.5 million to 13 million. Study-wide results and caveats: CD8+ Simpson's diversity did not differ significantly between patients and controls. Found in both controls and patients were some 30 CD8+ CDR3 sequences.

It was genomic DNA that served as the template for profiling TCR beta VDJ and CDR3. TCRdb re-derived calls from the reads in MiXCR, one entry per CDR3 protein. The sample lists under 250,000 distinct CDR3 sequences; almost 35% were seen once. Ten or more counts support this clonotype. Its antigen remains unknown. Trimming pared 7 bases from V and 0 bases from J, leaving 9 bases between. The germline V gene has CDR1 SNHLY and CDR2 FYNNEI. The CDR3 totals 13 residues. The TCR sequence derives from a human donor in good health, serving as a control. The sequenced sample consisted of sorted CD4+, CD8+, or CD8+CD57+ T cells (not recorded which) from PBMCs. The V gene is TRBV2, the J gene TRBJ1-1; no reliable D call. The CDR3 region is CASKQHMNTEAFF. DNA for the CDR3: TGTGCCAGCAAGCAGCACATGAACACTGAAGCTTTCTTT.